This T cell receptor (beta chain) originates from a study of cytomegalovirus exposure and HLA in healthy donors. Study-level background: In an early release, HLA-typed donors contributed approximately 82 million unique TCR sequences. In terms of ancestry, the Caucasian-associated cluster contained around 79% of the approximately 400 genotyped donors. Study results and caveats: Later analysis found that TCR beta chains associated with HLA were more clonally expanded than other, equally common chains.

V trimming: 1 base; J trimming: 7 bases; junction bases outside the gene matches: 7. CDR3 size: 17 residues. The germline V gene has CDR1 MDHEN and CDR2 SYDVKM. About this clone itself: Its matching antigen is unknown.

PCR was performed using 60 Vbeta and 13 Jbeta primers. Sequencing used immunoSEQ multiplex PCR; TCRdb keeps in-frame clones, though not all of them. The profile shows about 70,000 clones, roughly 74% of them singletons. Sample: PBMCs. This receptor was identified in a human donor in good health. J is TRBJ2-1 and V is TRBV28, with 13 nucleotides matching TRBD2. This CDR3 reads CASSLFTGTSGENEQFF. CDR3 nucleotide sequence: TGTGCCAGCAGTTTATTTACCGGGACTAGCGGGGAAAATGAGCAGTTCTTC. The full variable domain, its missing parts supplied by reference TRBV28 and TRBJ2-1, is DVKVTQSSRYLVKRTGEKVFLECVQDMDHENMFWYRQDPGLGLRLIYFSYDVKMKEKGDIPEGYSVSREKKERFSLILESASTNQTSMYLCASSLFTGTSGENEQFFGPGTRLTVL.